The sample holds many counts of the clone carrying this T cell receptor (beta chain). Its specificity is not known. The data were obtained in a study of CD8 T cells in ankylosing spondylitis. General study results and limits: Disease-linked clones displayed a CD8+ phenotype and appeared relatively rarely in peripheral blood. It was reported that disease-linked clones were significantly enriched in matched ankylosing spondylitis synovial fluid.

Germline assignment: CDR1 SQVTM and CDR2 ANQGSEA. Between the trimmed V and J ends, which lost 3 bases and 0 bases, there was a span of 9 bases. The CDR3 loop spans 13 amino acids. Quantitative 5'-RACE with molecular barcodes produced the TCR beta libraries. One entry per CDR3 protein results from TCRdb running MiXCR on the 5' RACE reads. The sample shows some 250,000 distinct CDR3 sequences, around 10% of them seen only once. This TCR derives from a male donor with ankylosing spondylitis or in good health (not recorded which). Sequencing was carried out using blood, either unsorted or a sorted T cell fraction (not recorded which). The chain carries TRBV29-1 and TRBJ2-7; D is ambiguous. For the CDR3, the DNA is TGCAGCGTTGAGTCTGATGTCTCCTACGAGCAGTACTTC. The encoded protein is CSVESDVSYEQYF.